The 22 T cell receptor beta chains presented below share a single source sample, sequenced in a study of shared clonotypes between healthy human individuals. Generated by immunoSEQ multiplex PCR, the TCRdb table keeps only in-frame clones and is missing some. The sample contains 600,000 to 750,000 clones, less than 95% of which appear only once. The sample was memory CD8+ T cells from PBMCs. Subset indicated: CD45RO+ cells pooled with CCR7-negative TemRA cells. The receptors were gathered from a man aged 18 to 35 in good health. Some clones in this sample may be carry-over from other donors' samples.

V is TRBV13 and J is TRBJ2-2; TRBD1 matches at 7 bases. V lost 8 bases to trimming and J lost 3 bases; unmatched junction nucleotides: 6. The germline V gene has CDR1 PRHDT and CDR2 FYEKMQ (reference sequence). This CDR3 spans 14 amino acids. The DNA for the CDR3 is TGTGCCAGCCCAAAAACAGGGGACACCGGGGAGCTGTTTTTT. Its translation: CASPKTGDTGELFF.

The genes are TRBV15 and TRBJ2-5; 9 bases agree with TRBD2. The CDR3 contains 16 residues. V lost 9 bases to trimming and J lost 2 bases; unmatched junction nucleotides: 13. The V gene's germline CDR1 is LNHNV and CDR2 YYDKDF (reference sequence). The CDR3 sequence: CATGALAGHPQETQYF. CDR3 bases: TGTGCCACAGGGGCACTAGCGGGTCATCCACAAGAGACCCAGTACTTC. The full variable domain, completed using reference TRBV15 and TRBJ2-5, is DAMVIQNPRYQVTQFGKPVTLSCSQTLNHNVMYWYQQKSSQAPKLLFHYYDKDFNNEADTPDNFQSRRPNTSFCFLDIRSPGLGDTAMYLCATGALAGHPQETQYFGPGTRLLVL.

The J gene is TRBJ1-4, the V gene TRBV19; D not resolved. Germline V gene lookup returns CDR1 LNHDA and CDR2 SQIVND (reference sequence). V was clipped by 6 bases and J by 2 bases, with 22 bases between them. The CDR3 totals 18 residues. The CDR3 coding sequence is TGTGCCAGTAGCGGCGGCCCGCAGCATCTTGGGACTAATGAAAAACTGTTTTTT. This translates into CASSGGPQHLGTNEKLFF.

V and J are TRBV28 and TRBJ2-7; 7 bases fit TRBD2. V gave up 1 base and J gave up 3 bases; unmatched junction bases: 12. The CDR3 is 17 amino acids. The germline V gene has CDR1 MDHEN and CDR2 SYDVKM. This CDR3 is CASSLSVTSEPNYEQYF. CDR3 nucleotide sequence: TGTGCCAGCAGTTTATCCGTAACTAGCGAACCTAACTACGAGCAGTACTTC.

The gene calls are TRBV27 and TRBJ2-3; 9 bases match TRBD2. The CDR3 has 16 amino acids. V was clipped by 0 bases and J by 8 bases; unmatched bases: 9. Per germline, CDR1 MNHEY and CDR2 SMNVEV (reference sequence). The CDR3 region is CASSLSPGLASGTQYF. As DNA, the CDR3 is TGTGCCAGCAGTTTATCGCCGGGACTAGCAAGCGGTACGCAGTATTTT.

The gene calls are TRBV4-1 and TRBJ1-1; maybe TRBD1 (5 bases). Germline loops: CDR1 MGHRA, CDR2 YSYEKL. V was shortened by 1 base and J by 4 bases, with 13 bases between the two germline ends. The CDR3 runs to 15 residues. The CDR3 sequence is CASSQGGFGGTEAFF. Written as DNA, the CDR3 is TGCGCCAGCAGCCAAGGGGGTTTTGGGGGCACTGAAGCTTTCTTT.

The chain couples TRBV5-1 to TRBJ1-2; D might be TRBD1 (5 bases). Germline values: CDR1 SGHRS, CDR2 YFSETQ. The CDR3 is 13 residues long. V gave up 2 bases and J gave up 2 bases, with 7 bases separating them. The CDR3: CASSFGTNYGYTF. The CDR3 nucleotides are TGCGCCAGCAGCTTCGGGACCAACTATGGCTACACCTTC.

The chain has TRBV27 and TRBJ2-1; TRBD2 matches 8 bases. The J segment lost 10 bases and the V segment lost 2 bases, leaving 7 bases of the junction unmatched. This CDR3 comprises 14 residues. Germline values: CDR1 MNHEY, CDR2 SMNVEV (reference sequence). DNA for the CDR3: TGTGCCAGCAGTTTAACGGGGGGGGGAGGCGAGCAGTTCTTC. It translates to CASSLTGGGGEQFF.

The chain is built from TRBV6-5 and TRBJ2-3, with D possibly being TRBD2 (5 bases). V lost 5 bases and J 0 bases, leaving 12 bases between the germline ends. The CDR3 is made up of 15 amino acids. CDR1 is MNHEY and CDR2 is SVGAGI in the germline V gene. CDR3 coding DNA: TGTGCCAGCAGTCGAGGGAGCAGTAGCACAGATACGCAGTATTTT. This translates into CASSRGSSSTDTQYF.

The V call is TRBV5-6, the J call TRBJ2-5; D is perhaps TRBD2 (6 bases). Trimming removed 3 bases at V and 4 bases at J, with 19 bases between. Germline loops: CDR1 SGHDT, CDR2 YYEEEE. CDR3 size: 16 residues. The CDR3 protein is CASSSLNGQGGETQYF. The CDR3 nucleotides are TGTGCCAGCAGCTCCCTCAACGGGCAGGGAGGAGAGACCCAGTACTTC.

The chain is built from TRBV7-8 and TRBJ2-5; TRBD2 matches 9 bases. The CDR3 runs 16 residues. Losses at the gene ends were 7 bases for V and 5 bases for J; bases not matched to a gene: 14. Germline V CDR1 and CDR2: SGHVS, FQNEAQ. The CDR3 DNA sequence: TGTGCCAGCATCCTTAGCGGGAGCGGGCTTGGTGAGACCCAGTACTTC. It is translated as CASILSGSGLGETQYF.

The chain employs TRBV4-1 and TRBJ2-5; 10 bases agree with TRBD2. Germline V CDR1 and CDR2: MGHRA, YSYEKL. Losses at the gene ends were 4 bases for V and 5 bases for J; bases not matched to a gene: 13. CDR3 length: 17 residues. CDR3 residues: CASSLLSASGSRETQYF. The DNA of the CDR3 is TGCGCCAGCAGCCTCCTTAGCGCTAGCGGGAGTCGGGAGACCCAGTACTTC.

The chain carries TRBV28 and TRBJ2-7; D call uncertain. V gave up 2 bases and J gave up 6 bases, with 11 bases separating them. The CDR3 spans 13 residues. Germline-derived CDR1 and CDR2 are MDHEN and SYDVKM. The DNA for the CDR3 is TGTGCCAGCAGTTTAGAACCAAGGGCCGAGCAGTACTTC. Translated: CASSLEPRAEQYF. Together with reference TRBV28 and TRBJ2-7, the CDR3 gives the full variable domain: DVKVTQSSRYLVKRTGEKVFLECVQDMDHENMFWYRQDPGLGLRLIYFSYDVKMKEKGDIPEGYSVSREKKERFSLILESASTNQTSMYLCASSLEPRAEQYFGPGTRLTVT.

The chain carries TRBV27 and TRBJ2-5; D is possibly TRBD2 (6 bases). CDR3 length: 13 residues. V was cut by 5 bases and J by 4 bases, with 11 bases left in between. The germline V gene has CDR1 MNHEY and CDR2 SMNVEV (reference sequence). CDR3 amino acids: CASSREYRETQYF. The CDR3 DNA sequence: TGTGCCAGCAGTCGGGAGTACAGAGAGACCCAGTACTTC.

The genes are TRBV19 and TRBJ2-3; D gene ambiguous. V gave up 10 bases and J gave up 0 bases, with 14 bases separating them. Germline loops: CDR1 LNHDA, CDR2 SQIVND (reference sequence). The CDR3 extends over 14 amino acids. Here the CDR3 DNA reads TGTGCCACTCAAGAGTATTCTAGCACAGATACGCAGTATTTT. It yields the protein CATQEYSSTDTQYF.

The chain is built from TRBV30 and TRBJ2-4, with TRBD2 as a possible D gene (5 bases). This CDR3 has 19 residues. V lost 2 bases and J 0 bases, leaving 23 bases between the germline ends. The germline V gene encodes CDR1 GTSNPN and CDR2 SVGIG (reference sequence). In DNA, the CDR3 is TGTGCCTGGAGTCGAGCCCCTCGGGATATCTGGGCAGCCAAAAACATTCAGTACTTC. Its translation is CAWSRAPRDIWAAKNIQYF. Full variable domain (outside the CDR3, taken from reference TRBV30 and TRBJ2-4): SQTIHQWPATLVQPVGSPLSLECTVEGTSNPNLYWYRQAAGRGLQLLFYSVGIGQISSEVPQNLSASRPQDRQFILSSKKLLLSDSGFYLCAWSRAPRDIWAAKNIQYFGAGTRLSVL.

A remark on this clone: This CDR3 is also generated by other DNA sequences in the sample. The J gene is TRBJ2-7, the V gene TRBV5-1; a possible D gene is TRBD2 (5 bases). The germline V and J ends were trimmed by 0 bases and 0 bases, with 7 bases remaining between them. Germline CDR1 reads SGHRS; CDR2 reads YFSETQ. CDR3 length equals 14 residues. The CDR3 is CASSLAGSSYEQYF. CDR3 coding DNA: TGCGCCAGCAGCTTGGCTGGGAGCTCCTACGAGCAGTACTTC.

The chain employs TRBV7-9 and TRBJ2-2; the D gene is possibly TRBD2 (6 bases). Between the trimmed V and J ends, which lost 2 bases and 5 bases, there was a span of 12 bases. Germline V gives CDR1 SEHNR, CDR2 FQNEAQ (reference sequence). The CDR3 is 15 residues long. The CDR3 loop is CASSLPPGGTGELFF. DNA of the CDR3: TGTGCCAGCAGCTTACCCCCAGGAGGGACCGGGGAGCTGTTTTTT.

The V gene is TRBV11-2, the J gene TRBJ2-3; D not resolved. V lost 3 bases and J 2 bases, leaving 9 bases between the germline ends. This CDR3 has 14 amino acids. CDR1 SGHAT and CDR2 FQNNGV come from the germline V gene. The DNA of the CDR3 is TGTGCCAGCAGCTTTTTGCGGTCCACAGATACGCAGTATTTT. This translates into CASSFLRSTDTQYF.

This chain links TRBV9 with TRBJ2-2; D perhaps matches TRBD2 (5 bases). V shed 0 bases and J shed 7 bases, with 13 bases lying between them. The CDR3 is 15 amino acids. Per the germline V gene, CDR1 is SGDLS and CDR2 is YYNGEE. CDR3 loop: CASSVVGGLGGELFF. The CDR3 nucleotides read TGTGCCAGCAGCGTAGTTGGCGGGCTGGGCGGGGAGCTGTTTTTT.

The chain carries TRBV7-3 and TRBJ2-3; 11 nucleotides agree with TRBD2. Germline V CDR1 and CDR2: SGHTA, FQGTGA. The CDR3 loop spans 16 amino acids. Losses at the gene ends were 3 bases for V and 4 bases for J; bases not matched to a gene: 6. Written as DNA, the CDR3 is TGTGCCAGCAGCTTTACTTTAGCGGGAGGGCCAGATACGCAGTATTTT. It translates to CASSFTLAGGPDTQYF.

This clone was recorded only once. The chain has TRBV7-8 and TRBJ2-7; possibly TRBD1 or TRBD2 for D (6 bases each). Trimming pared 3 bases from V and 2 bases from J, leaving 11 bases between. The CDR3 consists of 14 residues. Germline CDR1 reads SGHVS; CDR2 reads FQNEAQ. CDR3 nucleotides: TGTGCCAGCAGCTTCGGGGGCGAGGCCTACGAGCAGTACTTC. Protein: CASSFGGEAYEQYF.